This section outlines one T cell receptor (beta chain) sequence together with its context. The record originates from a study of regulatory T cells in long-lasting Graves disease. Germline V lookup: CDR1 SGHTA, CDR2 FQGNSA. The ends were cut back, 0 bases at V and 10 bases at J, with 10 bases in the middle. This CDR3 contains 14 residues. Time point specified: newly diagnosed GD, antithyroid drugs for less than 3 months. Following extraction of RNA from PBMCs, that RNA was used to make the TCR library. In building TCR beta libraries, iRepertoire HTBI primers were used together with Arm-PCR of CDR3 regions. MiXCR, applied by TCRdb to the multiplex PCR reads, yields one record per CDR3 protein. The sample has 400,000 to 550,000 distinct CDR3 sequences, approximately 16% seen once; the top ten hold about 11%. These sequences were also reported in another study, on T cells in Graves' hyperthyroidism and ophthalmopathy. According to that study: Hyperthyroidism of Graves' type that showed no ophthalmopathy progression within 18 months was stable.

This receptor was taken from a woman in her 30s with Graves disease. The sequencing here drew on peripheral blood mononuclear cells (PBMCs), taken at new diagnosis, from a patient treated with antithyroid drugs. The chain is built from TRBV7-2 and TRBJ1-6; D possibly corresponds to TRBD1 (5 bases). In DNA form, the CDR3 reads TGTGCCAGCAGCTTAGCGGGGGGGAACTCACCCCTCCACTTT. Protein product: CASSLAGGNSPLHF.